The clone carrying this TCR beta chain was counted between two and nine times. Its specificity is unknown. V lost 1 base and J lost 3, with 13 bases in between. The CDR3 is made up of 16 amino acids. The V gene's germline CDR1 is MNHEY and CDR2 SVGEGT. Each CDR3 protein is one row after TCRdb ran MiXCR on the reads. The sample shows hundreds of thousands of distinct CDR3 sequences, more than 20% of them seen only once. This specimen comes from a study of T cell repertoires in cytomegalovirus infection. Turning to the study itself: Public TCR beta signatures indicated both CMV infection and matching HLA type. Study-wide points: CMV-specific TCR beta clonotypes restricted by HLA-C dominated the ex vivo response.

The TCR was taken from a human donor in good health (CMV status not recorded). Some clones in this sample may be carry-over from other donors' samples. The chain carries TRBV6-2 or TRBV6-3 and TRBJ2-1; D perhaps matches TRBD2 (6 bases). Sequencing was performed on CD8+ T cells from PBMCs. In DNA form, the CDR3 reads TGTGCCAGCAGTTACTTCGCGGGGTGGAACTACAATGAGCAGTTCTTC. Translation gives CASSYFAGWNYNEQFF.